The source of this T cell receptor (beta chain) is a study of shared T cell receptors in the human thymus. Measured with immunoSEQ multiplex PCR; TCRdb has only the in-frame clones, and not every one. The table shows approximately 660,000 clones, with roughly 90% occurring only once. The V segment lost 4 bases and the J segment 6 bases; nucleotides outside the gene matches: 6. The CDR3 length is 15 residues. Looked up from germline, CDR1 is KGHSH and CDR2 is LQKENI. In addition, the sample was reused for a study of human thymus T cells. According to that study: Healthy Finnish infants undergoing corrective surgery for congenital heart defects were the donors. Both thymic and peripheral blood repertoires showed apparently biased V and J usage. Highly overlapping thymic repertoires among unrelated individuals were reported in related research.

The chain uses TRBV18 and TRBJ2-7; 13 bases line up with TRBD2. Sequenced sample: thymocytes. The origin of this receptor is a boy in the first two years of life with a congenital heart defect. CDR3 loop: CASSQGTSGNREQYF. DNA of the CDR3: TGTGCCAGCTCACAAGGGACTAGCGGGAATCGCGAGCAGTACTTC. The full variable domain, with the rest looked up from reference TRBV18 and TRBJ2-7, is NAGVMQNPRHLVRRRGQEARLRCSPMKGHSHVYWYRQLPEEGLKFMVYLQKENIIDESGMPKERFSAEFPKEGPSILRIQQVVRGDSAAYFCASSQGTSGNREQYFGPGTRLTVT.